This is a list of T cell receptor beta chains from one sample in a study of a mutant IDH1 vaccine in newly diagnosed glioma. For these TCRs, the target antigens are not known. Method: immunoSEQ multiplex PCR; TCRdb's copy keeps in-frame clones and lacks some. Found here are some 60,000 clones, about 87% of them singletons; the top ten hold approximately 4.6%. Sequencing used PBMCs, obtained from a glioma patient whose treatment included an IDH1 peptide vaccine. All receptors derive from a woman in her forties with glioma. Each CDR3 is given with its conserved first and last residue. The D gene is left open where the match is weak. Some rows mark clone size as missing; the rest say once, few, many or name a class of expanded clone.

V gene: TRBV14
J gene: TRBJ2-5
clone size: -
D gene: TRBD2
CDR3 DNA: TGTGCCAGCAGCCAAGGCCGGACTAGCGGGAGGGCCTTAGGAGAGACCCAGTACTTC
CDR3 protein: CASSQGRTSGRALGETQYF

V gene: TRBV18
J gene: TRBJ1-2
clone size: -
D gene: -
CDR3 DNA: TGTGCCAGCTCACCGATTAATTCCAAGACAGAAAACTATGGCTACACCTTC
CDR3 protein: CASSPINSKTENYGYTF

V gene: TRBV5-1
J gene: TRBJ1-1
clone size: -
D gene: TRBD1
CDR3 DNA: TGCGCCAGCAGCTTGGGACAGGGTGGGGGGAACACTGAAGCTTTCTTT
CDR3 protein: CASSLGQGGGNTEAFF

V gene: TRBV29-1
J gene: TRBJ1-4
clone size: -
D gene: TRBD1
CDR3 DNA: TGCAGCGTAGGACAGGGAGGAAGCAAACTGTTTTTT
CDR3 protein: CSVGQGGSKLFF

V gene: TRBV30
J gene: TRBJ1-2
clone size: -
D gene: TRBD1
CDR3 DNA: TGTGCCTGGAGTCCGGGGACAGGGGGGTATGGCTACACCTTC
CDR3 protein: CAWSPGTGGYGYTF

V gene: TRBV5-1
J gene: TRBJ1-2
clone size: -
D gene: -
CDR3 DNA: -
CDR3 protein: CASSVGQGASSTF

V gene: TRBV7-6
J gene: TRBJ2-1
clone size: -
D gene: TRBD2
CDR3 DNA: TGTGCCAGCAGCTTAGTTCCAGCGGGAGCAAATGAGCAGTTCTTC
CDR3 protein: CASSLVPAGANEQFF

V gene: TRBV27
J gene: TRBJ2-7
clone size: -
D gene: TRBD1
CDR3 DNA: TGTGCCAGCAGTTTTCCCGGGACAGGGGTCTACGAGCAGTACTTC
CDR3 protein: CASSFPGTGVYEQYF

V gene: TRBV5-1
J gene: TRBJ1-1
clone size: -
D gene: -
CDR3 DNA: -
CDR3 protein: CASSFGPGGWSTEAFF

V gene: TRBV5-5
J gene: TRBJ2-5
clone size: -
D gene: TRBD1
CDR3 DNA: TGTGCCAGCAGCCCCGGGACAGCTCCCTATGAGACCCAGTACTTC
CDR3 protein: CASSPGTAPYETQYF

V gene: TRBV19
J gene: TRBJ2-1
clone size: -
D gene: -
CDR3 DNA: TGTGCCAGTAGTATGTGGTCTGAGCAGTTCTTC
CDR3 protein: CASSMWSEQFF

V gene: TRBV25-1
J gene: TRBJ2-1
clone size: -
D gene: TRBD2
CDR3 DNA: TGTGCCAGCCAGCCTTTGACGGGGGGGGCCTACAATGAGCAGTTCTTC
CDR3 protein: CASQPLTGGAYNEQFF

V gene: TRBV5-1
J gene: TRBJ1-1
clone size: -
D gene: -
CDR3 DNA: TGCGCCAGCAGCTTTGAGGGGCACACTGAAGCTTTCTTT
CDR3 protein: CASSFEGHTEAFF

V gene: TRBV6-1
J gene: TRBJ1-1
clone size: -
D gene: TRBD1
CDR3 DNA: TGTGCCAGCAGTGACGGTAAACAGGGGGGGAACACTGAAGCTTTCTTT
CDR3 protein: CASSDGKQGGNTEAFF

V gene: TRBV4-3
J gene: TRBJ1-1
clone size: -
D gene: -
CDR3 DNA: TGCGCCAGCAGCCAAGAAATGAACACTGAAGCTTTCTTT
CDR3 protein: CASSQEMNTEAFF

V gene: TRBV2
J gene: TRBJ2-7
clone size: -
D gene: TRBD2
CDR3 DNA: TGTGCCAGCAGTGGGGGACTATACTCCTACGAGCAGTACTTC
CDR3 protein: CASSGGLYSYEQYF

V gene: TRBV10-1
J gene: TRBJ2-7
clone size: -
D gene: -
CDR3 DNA: TGCGCCAGCAGTCGTGGGACTGCTTCCTACGAGCAGTACTTC
CDR3 protein: CASSRGTASYEQYF

V gene: TRBV5-1
J gene: TRBJ1-1
clone size: -
D gene: -
CDR3 DNA: TGCGCCAGCAGCTTGGCCCAGGTGAACACTGAAGCTTTCTTT
CDR3 protein: CASSLAQVNTEAFF

V gene: TRBV6-5
J gene: TRBJ1-4
clone size: -
D gene: -
CDR3 DNA: TGTGCCAGCAGTTACTCGGGGCGGCGGGAAAAACTGTTTTTT
CDR3 protein: CASSYSGRREKLFF

V gene: TRBV6-5
J gene: TRBJ1-2
clone size: -
D gene: -
CDR3 DNA: TGTGCCAGCGCGAGGGGCAGCTATGGCTACACCTTC
CDR3 protein: CASARGSYGYTF

V gene: TRBV4-1
J gene: TRBJ2-4
clone size: -
D gene: -
CDR3 DNA: TGCGCCAGCAGCCTCTTACAGGGGGGGCAAACCATTCAGTACTTC
CDR3 protein: CASSLLQGGQTIQYF

V gene: TRBV6-5
J gene: TRBJ1-4
clone size: -
D gene: -
CDR3 DNA: TGTGCCAGCAGACCCCCGGGAGGCAGGGGTGAAAAACTGTTTTTT
CDR3 protein: CASRPPGGRGEKLFF

V gene: TRBV29-1
J gene: TRBJ1-2
clone size: few
D gene: -
CDR3 DNA: TGCAGCGTTGGGGAGGTCGGCTATGGCTACACCTTC
CDR3 protein: CSVGEVGYGYTF

V gene: TRBV5-6
J gene: TRBJ1-5
clone size: -
D gene: TRBD1
CDR3 DNA: TGTGCCAGCAGCTTTTGGACAGGGGGTTCTTATAGCAATCAGCCCCAGCATTTT
CDR3 protein: CASSFWTGGSYSNQPQHF

V gene: TRBV5-1
J gene: TRBJ1-3
clone size: -
D gene: -
CDR3 DNA: TGCGCCAGCAGCTTGTGGACGGGGATCTCTGGAAACACCATATATTTT
CDR3 protein: CASSLWTGISGNTIYF

V gene: TRBV6-6
J gene: TRBJ1-6
clone size: -
D gene: -
CDR3 DNA: TGTGCCAGCAGGAGAGTAAGCTCCTATAATTCACCCCTCCACTTT
CDR3 protein: CASRRVSSYNSPLHF

V gene: TRBV7-8
J gene: TRBJ2-3
clone size: -
D gene: -
CDR3 DNA: TGTGCCAGCAGCCGGTACGCCTGGGATACGCAGTATTTT
CDR3 protein: CASSRYAWDTQYF

V gene: TRBV19
J gene: TRBJ1-2
clone size: -
D gene: -
CDR3 DNA: TGTGCCAGTAGCCTGACTGGTGTCGATGGCTACACCTTC
CDR3 protein: CASSLTGVDGYTF

V gene: TRBV2
J gene: TRBJ1-2
clone size: -
D gene: -
CDR3 DNA: TGTGCCAGCAGTGAAGGGAACTATGGCTACACCTTC
CDR3 protein: CASSEGNYGYTF

V gene: TRBV4-2
J gene: TRBJ1-5
clone size: few
D gene: -
CDR3 DNA: TGTGCCAGCAGCCAAGATGGTCCAAGGAACAATCAGCCCCAGCATTTT
CDR3 protein: CASSQDGPRNNQPQHF

V gene: TRBV14
J gene: TRBJ2-5
clone size: few
D gene: TRBD2
CDR3 DNA: TGTGCCAGCAGCCAGTTCTCAGCGGGAGGGGAGACCCAGTACTTC
CDR3 protein: CASSQFSAGGETQYF

V gene: TRBV23-1
J gene: TRBJ2-5
clone size: -
D gene: -
CDR3 DNA: TGCGCCAGCAGTCAGCGGATGCGACGGGGGCAAGAGACCCAGTACTTC
CDR3 protein: CASSQRMRRGQETQYF

V gene: TRBV4-1
J gene: TRBJ2-6
clone size: once
D gene: -
CDR3 DNA: TGCGCCAGCAGAGGACTCACCTCTGGGGCCAACGTCCTGACTTTC
CDR3 protein: CASRGLTSGANVLTF

V gene: TRBV30
J gene: TRBJ1-1
clone size: -
D gene: TRBD1
CDR3 DNA: TGTGCCTGGAGTGGACAGGGCCCCAACACTGAAGCTTTCTTT
CDR3 protein: CAWSGQGPNTEAFF

V gene: TRBV5-1
J gene: TRBJ1-2
clone size: -
D gene: TRBD1
CDR3 DNA: TGCGCCAGCAGTAGGGACAGAAACAACTATGGCTACACCTTC
CDR3 protein: CASSRDRNNYGYTF

V gene: TRBV10-3
J gene: TRBJ1-1
clone size: -
D gene: -
CDR3 DNA: TGTGCCATCAGTTCGGCAGGGATGGGCACTGAAGCTTTCTTT
CDR3 protein: CAISSAGMGTEAFF

V gene: TRBV10-1
J gene: TRBJ1-2
clone size: -
D gene: TRBD1
CDR3 DNA: TGCGCCAGCAGTGTGTCAGGGGGCGCCCAGATCGCCTTC
CDR3 protein: CASSVSGGAQIAF

V gene: TRBV6-1
J gene: TRBJ2-6
clone size: -
D gene: -
CDR3 DNA: TGTGCCAGCGGACTCGAAATCTCTGGGGCCAACGTCCTGACTTTC
CDR3 protein: CASGLEISGANVLTF

V gene: TRBV14
J gene: TRBJ1-2
clone size: -
D gene: -
CDR3 DNA: TGTGCCAGCAGCCACTCCCGCTTAGGACGAGGAGCTAACTATGGCTACACCTTC
CDR3 protein: CASSHSRLGRGANYGYTF

V gene: TRBV27
J gene: TRBJ1-5
clone size: -
D gene: -
CDR3 DNA: TGTGCCAGCAGACCGCTACAGTATAGCAATCAGCCCCAGCATTTT
CDR3 protein: CASRPLQYSNQPQHF

V gene: TRBV9
J gene: TRBJ2-1
clone size: -
D gene: -
CDR3 DNA: TGTGCCAGCAGCGTAGAGCCCGTCGCGGGGTATGAGCAGTTCTTC
CDR3 protein: CASSVEPVAGYEQFF

V gene: TRBV5-5
J gene: TRBJ1-6
clone size: -
D gene: -
CDR3 DNA: TGTGCCAGCAGCTTGCAGGACAATTCACCCCTCCACTTT
CDR3 protein: CASSLQDNSPLHF

V gene: TRBV5-8
J gene: TRBJ2-2
clone size: -
D gene: TRBD1
CDR3 DNA: TGTGCCAGCAGCTTGGGAGCGGCGGGACAGGGGGTGACCACCGGGGAGCTGTTTTTT
CDR3 protein: CASSLGAAGQGVTTGELFF

V gene: TRBV6-5
J gene: TRBJ2-7
clone size: -
D gene: -
CDR3 DNA: TGTGCCAGCAGTTACTCCGGGGCCCAGTACGAGCAGTACTTC
CDR3 protein: CASSYSGAQYEQYF

V gene: TRBV11-2
J gene: TRBJ2-7
clone size: once
D gene: -
CDR3 DNA: TGTGCCAGCAGCCCCAGTTCAGGGCACCCCTACGAGCAGTACTTC
CDR3 protein: CASSPSSGHPYEQYF

V gene: TRBV5-1
J gene: TRBJ1-5
clone size: -
D gene: -
CDR3 DNA: TGCGCCAGCAGAGGGGGTAGCAATCAGCCCCAGCATTTT
CDR3 protein: CASRGGSNQPQHF

V gene: TRBV18
J gene: TRBJ1-5
clone size: -
D gene: TRBD1
CDR3 DNA: TGTGCCAGCTCACAAGACAGGGGAAAGAGTCAGCCCCAGCATTTT
CDR3 protein: CASSQDRGKSQPQHF

V gene: TRBV7-2
J gene: TRBJ1-2
clone size: -
D gene: -
CDR3 DNA: TGTGCCAGCAGCCAGTCGAGGGAAACTCCCTATGGCTACACCTTC
CDR3 protein: CASSQSRETPYGYTF

V gene: TRBV6-1
J gene: TRBJ2-7
clone size: -
D gene: TRBD1
CDR3 DNA: TGTGCCAGCACCCTGGACAGGGGCGGGTTTTACGAGCAGTACTTC
CDR3 protein: CASTLDRGGFYEQYF

V gene: TRBV25-1
J gene: TRBJ1-4
clone size: once
D gene: -
CDR3 DNA: TGTGCCAGCAGTGGCAGGGGAGGGAGTGGTGAAAAACTGTTTTTT
CDR3 protein: CASSGRGGSGEKLFF

V gene: TRBV6-5
J gene: TRBJ2-7
clone size: -
D gene: TRBD1
CDR3 DNA: TGTGCCAGCAGTTTACCGGGACAGCCTTTTTACGAGCAGTACTTC
CDR3 protein: CASSLPGQPFYEQYF

V gene: TRBV6-4
J gene: TRBJ1-2
clone size: -
D gene: -
CDR3 DNA: TGTGCCAGCAGACAGGGTCTCGGCTACACCTTC
CDR3 protein: CASRQGLGYTF

V gene: TRBV6-5
J gene: TRBJ1-4
clone size: -
D gene: -
CDR3 DNA: TGTGCCAGCAGTTACACGCTGGGAGCGGCTAATGAAAAACTGTTTTTT
CDR3 protein: CASSYTLGAANEKLFF

V gene: TRBV4-3
J gene: TRBJ1-6
clone size: -
D gene: -
CDR3 DNA: TGCGCCAGCAGCCAAGGTCCGGGATTTAATTCACCCCTCCACTTT
CDR3 protein: CASSQGPGFNSPLHF

V gene: TRBV29-1
J gene: TRBJ1-2
clone size: -
D gene: -
CDR3 DNA: TGCAGCGTTGGGCACCGGGGGAGTTCCTACACCTTC
CDR3 protein: CSVGHRGSSYTF

V gene: TRBV4-1
J gene: TRBJ2-5
clone size: -
D gene: -
CDR3 DNA: TGCGCCAGCAGCCAAGCAGGGTTTGGAGAGACCCAGTACTTC
CDR3 protein: CASSQAGFGETQYF

V gene: TRBV5-1
J gene: TRBJ2-1
clone size: -
D gene: TRBD2
CDR3 DNA: TGCGCCAGCGGCGAAGGGGCGGGGGGGCCCGGGGAGCAGTTCTTC
CDR3 protein: CASGEGAGGPGEQFF

V gene: TRBV5-6
J gene: TRBJ1-2
clone size: -
D gene: -
CDR3 DNA: TGTGCCAGCAGCTTGGACAGAAGAAACTATGGCTACACCTTC
CDR3 protein: CASSLDRRNYGYTF

V gene: TRBV19
J gene: TRBJ2-2
clone size: -
D gene: TRBD2
CDR3 DNA: TGTGCCAGTAGTATAGAGCTAGCGGGAGGGCCCGGGGAGCTGTTTTTT
CDR3 protein: CASSIELAGGPGELFF